The text below deals with one TCR beta chain. Its cognate antigen has yet to be identified. Per-base qualities were not stored, and no clone one base away is much larger. The sample is drawn from a study of follicular helper T cells after annual influenza vaccination (dated by TCRdb to between 2016 and 2019). Concerning the study at large: After each seasonal influenza vaccination, blood was collected on days 0, 7 and 28. To look at recall of cTfh clones, some subjects were tracked through successive annual vaccinations covering the 2013-2014, 2014-2015 and 2015-2016 seasons. One week after vaccination, a second recruited cohort of 12 to 13 subjects (Table S1) displayed a similar ICOS+CD38+ cTfh response. Multi-year samples were available from six subjects, with four subjects covering two vaccination seasons and two subjects covering three seasons. The 2013-2014 samples were cryopreserved, while the 2015 samples were processed right after collection. Study-level results and caveats: Day 7 ICOS+CD38+ clones were most often found later in ICOS-CD38- cTfh, suggesting that subset may serve as a memory reservoir. Successive annual vaccinations recalled a recurrent oligoclonal ICOS+CD38+ cTfh response that contained tetramer and AIM influenza-specific clonotypes. ICOS+CD38+ cTfh clonality correlated with the frequency of that population, and its change correlated with the change in circulating plasmablast frequency. Rare clonotypes could not be sampled because productive TCRB sequences were recovered from only roughly 9-20% of the analyzed cells.

CDR1 and CDR2 are drawn from the germline V gene: MNHNS, SASEGT. The junction carries 16 bases between V and J, which are trimmed by 8 bases and 3 bases respectively. The CDR3 spans 15 residues, from the cysteine through the phenylalanine. This entry keeps only the CDR3 DNA: 45 bases, framed from base 1. The library was obtained by the immunoSEQ multiplex PCR assay. Adaptive Biotechnologies carried out TCRB amplification, library preparation, sequencing and preliminary bioinformatics at Survey level resolution. For TCRB sequencing, genomic DNA from sorted cTfh populations was amplified by multiplex PCR. On the study's bioinformatics: Clonality was computed in R as 1 minus normalized Shannon entropy; the Gini index was calculated with the R package ineq. To get the overlap score, the summed counts of shared sequences were divided by the total counts of all sequences in both of the compared samples. Significance of shared clonotypes was assessed by Fisher's exact test, with a theoretical repertoire of 10^7 TCRB sequences assumed. The table was pulled from immuneACCESS by TCRdb, which kept in-frame rearrangements only. Such tables lose some clones; where checked, under half of the loss comes from unresolved V genes, and the rest has no known cause. The V and J calls and clone size come from that table; D and trimming were worked out from the DNA. For this sample there are approximately 9,300 clones; 80% to 90% appear just once. The top ten clones comprise about 0.5% of the sample.

The time point label of this sample denotes: 2015-2016 season, pre-vaccination. Adults were given seasonal inactivated influenza vaccine (Fluvarix), and sorted blood CD4 subsets were followed by TCRB sequencing before and after vaccination. To be eligible, subjects had to live in the community and must not have received influenza vaccine in the previous 6 months. Exclusions included influenza vaccine contraindications, substance abuse, HIV/AIDS, active malignancy, immunomodulatory medication and active illness such as respiratory infection. Per time point, between about 35 and 100 mL of blood was sampled. Non-naive CD4+CXCR5+PD-1+ cells were defined as circulating Tfh and were sorted into two fractions, ICOS+CD38+ and ICOS-CD38-. PBMC were isolated using Ficoll-Paque PLUS or SepMate separation. Before DNA extraction, cell subsets were sorted from PBMC on a BD FACS Aria.

The V gene is TRBV6-1 and the J gene is TRBJ1-4, with TRBD1 as a weak D call on 5 bases. This TCR was recovered from an adult who received the influenza vaccine. The input for sequencing was CXCR5+ CD38- circulating T follicular helper cells from blood, taken on the day of influenza vaccination. Read against the paper, the sample's cell subset or site label means: circulating Tfh, non-naive CD4+CXCR5+PD-1+ (ICOS+CD38+ or ICOS-CD38-). CDR3 sequence: CASSALGPPNEKLFF. Read as DNA, the sequence is TGTGCCAGCTCTGCGTTGGGGCCCCCTAATGAAAAACTGTTTTTT.